This paragraph covers one TCR beta chain sequence. The source of the sample is a study of blood T cell repertoires in COVID-19. Overall study context: T cells, B-cell-depleted T cells, or PBMCs supplied cDNA or gDNA.

Germline values: CDR1 SGHTA, CDR2 FQGTGA. The CDR3 loop spans 14 amino acids. V gave up 5 bases and J gave up 5 bases; unmatched junction bases: 1. The authors' processing: It was from reference gene primer amplification that nucleated cell counts were estimated. Sequencing was performed with immunoSEQ multiplex PCR; in TCRdb, only in-frame clones are kept and a portion is missing. V and J calls plus clone size are reproduced from that table; the DNA served to infer D and trimming. The sample holds about 73,000 clones, 85% to 90% seen once. The chain joins TRBV7-3 to TRBJ2-1, with TRBD2 identical over 12 bases. The sample consisted of peripheral blood. This TCR came from an elderly man with acute or convalescent COVID-19. The CDR3 loop is CASSPSGGDNEQFF. CDR3 DNA: TGTGCCAGCAGCCCTAGCGGGGGGGACAATGAGCAGTTCTTC.